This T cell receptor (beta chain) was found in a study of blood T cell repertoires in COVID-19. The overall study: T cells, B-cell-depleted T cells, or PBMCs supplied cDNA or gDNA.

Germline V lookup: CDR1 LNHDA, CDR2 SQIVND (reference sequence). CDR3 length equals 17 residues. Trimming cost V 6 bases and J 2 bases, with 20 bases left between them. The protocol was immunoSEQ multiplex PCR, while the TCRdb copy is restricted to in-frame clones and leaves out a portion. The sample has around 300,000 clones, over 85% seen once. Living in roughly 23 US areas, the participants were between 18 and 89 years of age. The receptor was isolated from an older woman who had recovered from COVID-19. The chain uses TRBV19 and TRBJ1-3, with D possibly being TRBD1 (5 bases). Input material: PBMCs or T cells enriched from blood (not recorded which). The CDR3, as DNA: TGTGCCAGTAGAGTTGGATCAGGGTCCTCGGCTGGAAACACCATATATTTT. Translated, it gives CASRVGSGSSAGNTIYF.